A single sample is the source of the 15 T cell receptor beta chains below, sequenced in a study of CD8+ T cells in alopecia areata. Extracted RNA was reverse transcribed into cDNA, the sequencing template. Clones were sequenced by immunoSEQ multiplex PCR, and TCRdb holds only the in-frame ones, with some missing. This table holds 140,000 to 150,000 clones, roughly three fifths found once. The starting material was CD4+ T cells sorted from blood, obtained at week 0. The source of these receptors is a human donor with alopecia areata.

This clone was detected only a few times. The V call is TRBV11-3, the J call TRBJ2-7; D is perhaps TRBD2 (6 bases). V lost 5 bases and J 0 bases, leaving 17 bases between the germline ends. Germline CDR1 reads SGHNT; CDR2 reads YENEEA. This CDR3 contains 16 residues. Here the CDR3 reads CASSDWDFTRSYEQYF. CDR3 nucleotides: TGTGCCAGCAGCGATTGGGACTTTACCCGCTCCTACGAGCAGTACTTC.

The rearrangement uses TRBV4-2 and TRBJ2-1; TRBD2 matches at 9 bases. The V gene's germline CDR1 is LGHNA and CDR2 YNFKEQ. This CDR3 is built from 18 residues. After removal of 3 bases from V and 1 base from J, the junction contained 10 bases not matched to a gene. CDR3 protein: CASSHPGGSGGSYNEQFF. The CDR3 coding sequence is TGTGCCAGCAGCCACCCGGGGGGTAGCGGGGGTTCCTACAATGAGCAGTTCTTC.

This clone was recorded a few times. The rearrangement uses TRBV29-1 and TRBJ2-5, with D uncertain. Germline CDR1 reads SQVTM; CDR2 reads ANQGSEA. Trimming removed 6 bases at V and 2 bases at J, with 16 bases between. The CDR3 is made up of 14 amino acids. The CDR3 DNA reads TGCAGCGTCAGCAATCGAGGACCACAAGAGACCCAGTACTTC. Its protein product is CSVSNRGPQETQYF.

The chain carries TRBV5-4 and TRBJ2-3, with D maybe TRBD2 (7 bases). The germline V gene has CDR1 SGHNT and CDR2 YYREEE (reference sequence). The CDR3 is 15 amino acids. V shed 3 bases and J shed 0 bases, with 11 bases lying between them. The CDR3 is CASSSGGHSTDTQYF. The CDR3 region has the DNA TGTGCCAGCAGCTCGGGGGGCCATAGCACAGATACGCAGTATTTT.

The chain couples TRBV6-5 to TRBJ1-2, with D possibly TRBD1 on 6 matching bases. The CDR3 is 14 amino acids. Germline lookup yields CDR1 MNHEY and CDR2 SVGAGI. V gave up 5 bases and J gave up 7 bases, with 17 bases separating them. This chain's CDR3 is CASSPRTDLGGYTF. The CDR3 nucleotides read TGTGCCAGCAGTCCCCGGACAGACCTAGGTGGCTACACCTTC.

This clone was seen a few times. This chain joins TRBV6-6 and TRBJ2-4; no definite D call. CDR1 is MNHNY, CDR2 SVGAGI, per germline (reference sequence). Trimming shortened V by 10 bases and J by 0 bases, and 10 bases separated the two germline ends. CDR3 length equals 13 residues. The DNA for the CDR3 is TGTGCCACCTCACTGGTAGCCAAAAACATTCAGTACTTC. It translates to CATSLVAKNIQYF.

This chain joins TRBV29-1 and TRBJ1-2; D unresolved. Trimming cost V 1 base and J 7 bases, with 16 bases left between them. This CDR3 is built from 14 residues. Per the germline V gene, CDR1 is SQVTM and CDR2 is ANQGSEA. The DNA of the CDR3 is TGCAGCGTTGAAGGCTGGGGAGGGTGGGGTGGCTACACCTTC. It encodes CSVEGWGGWGGYTF.

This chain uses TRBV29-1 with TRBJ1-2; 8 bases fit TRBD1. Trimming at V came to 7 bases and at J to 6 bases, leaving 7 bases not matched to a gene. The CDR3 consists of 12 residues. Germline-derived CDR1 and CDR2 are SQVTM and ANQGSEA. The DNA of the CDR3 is TGCAGCGCCCCAGGGGGCGGCGATGGCTACACCTTC. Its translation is CSAPGGGDGYTF.

The CDR3 region has the DNA TGCAGCGTTGGGCCAGGGGATGGCTACACCTTC. Translating gives CSVGPGDGYTF. The chain combines TRBV29-1 with TRBJ1-2; tentatively, D is TRBD1 (6 bases). Germline V gene sequence: CDR1 SQVTM, CDR2 ANQGSEA. This CDR3 comprises 11 residues. The V and J ends lost 4 bases and 6 bases respectively, with 9 bases between them.

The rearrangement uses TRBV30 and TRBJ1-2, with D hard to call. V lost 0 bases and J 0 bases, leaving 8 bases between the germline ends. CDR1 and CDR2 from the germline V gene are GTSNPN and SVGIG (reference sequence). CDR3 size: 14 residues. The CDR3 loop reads CAWSVHGANYGYTF. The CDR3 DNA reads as TGTGCCTGGAGTGTACATGGGGCTAACTATGGCTACACCTTC.

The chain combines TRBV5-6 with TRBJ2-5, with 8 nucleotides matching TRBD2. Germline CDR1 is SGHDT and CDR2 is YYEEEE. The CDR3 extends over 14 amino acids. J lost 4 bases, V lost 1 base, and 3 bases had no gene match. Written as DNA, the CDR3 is TGTGCCAGCAGCTTGAGCGGGGGAGGAGAGACCCAGTACTTC. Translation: CASSLSGGGETQYF.

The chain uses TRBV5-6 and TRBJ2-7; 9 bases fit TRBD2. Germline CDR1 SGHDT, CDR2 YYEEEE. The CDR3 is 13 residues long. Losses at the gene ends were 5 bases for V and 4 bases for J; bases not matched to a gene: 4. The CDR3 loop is CASSRLAEYEQYF. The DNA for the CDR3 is TGTGCCAGCAGTAGACTAGCGGAGTACGAGCAGTACTTC.

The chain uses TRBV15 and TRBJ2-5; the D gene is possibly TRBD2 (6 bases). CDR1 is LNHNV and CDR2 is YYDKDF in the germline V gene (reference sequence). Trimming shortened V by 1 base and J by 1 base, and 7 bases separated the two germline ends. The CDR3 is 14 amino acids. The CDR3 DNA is TGTGCCACCAGCAGAGTAGCGGCCCAAGAGACCCAGTACTTC. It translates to CATSRVAAQETQYF.

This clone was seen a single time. The CDR3 loop is CASSQSRTGINEKLFF. CDR3 nucleotides: TGCGCCAGCAGCCAATCCCGGACAGGAATTAATGAAAAACTGTTTTTT. J is TRBJ1-4 and V is TRBV4-1; 7 bases are a match to TRBD1. The junction had 7 bases not matched to a gene; V was cut back by 2 bases and J by 4 bases. CDR1 is MGHRA and CDR2 is YSYEKL in the germline V gene. This CDR3 comprises 16 residues.

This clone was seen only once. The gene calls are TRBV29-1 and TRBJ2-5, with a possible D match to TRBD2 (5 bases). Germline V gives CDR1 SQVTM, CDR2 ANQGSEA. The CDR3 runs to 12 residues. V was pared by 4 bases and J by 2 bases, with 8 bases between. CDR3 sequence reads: CSVAPGQETQYF. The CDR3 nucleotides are TGCAGCGTTGCACCGGGACAAGAGACCCAGTACTTC.